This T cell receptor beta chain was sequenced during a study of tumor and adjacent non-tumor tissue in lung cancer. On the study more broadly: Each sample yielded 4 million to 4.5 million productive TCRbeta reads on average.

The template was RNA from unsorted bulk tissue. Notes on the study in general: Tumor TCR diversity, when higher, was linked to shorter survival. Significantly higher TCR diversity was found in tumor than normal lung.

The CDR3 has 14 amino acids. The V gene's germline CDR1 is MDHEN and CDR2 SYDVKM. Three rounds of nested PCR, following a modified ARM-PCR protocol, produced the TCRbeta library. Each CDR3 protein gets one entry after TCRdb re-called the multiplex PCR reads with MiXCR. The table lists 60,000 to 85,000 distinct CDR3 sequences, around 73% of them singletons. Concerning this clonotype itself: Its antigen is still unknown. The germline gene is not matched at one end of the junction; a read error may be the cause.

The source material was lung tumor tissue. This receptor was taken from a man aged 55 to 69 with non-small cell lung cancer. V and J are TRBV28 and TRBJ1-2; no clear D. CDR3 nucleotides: TGTGTCAGCAGTCCGTTCAGGACTAACTATGGCTACACCTTC. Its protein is CVSSPFRTNYGYTF.